Shown below are 14 T cell receptor beta chains from a single sample sequenced in a study of blood T cell repertoires in COVID-19. The assay was immunoSEQ multiplex PCR, and TCRdb's table has in-frame clones only and misses some. In the table there are fewer than 200,000 clones, around 82% of which are singletons. The sequenced sample was PBMCs or T cells enriched from blood (not recorded which). The receptor source for this set is a woman aged 60-75 years with acute COVID-19.

CDR3 amino acids: CASRSNRGAHEQYV. CDR3 DNA: TGTGCCAGCAGGTCCAACAGGGGAGCCCACGAGCAGTACGTC. This sequence joins TRBV6-5 and TRBJ2-7, with 7 positions matching TRBD1. V shed 6 bases, J shed 5 bases, and the junction held 10 bases outside the gene matches. This CDR3 is 14 amino acids long. Germline assignment: CDR1 MNHEY and CDR2 SVGAGI.

The chain carries TRBV20-1 and TRBJ2-3; D is unclear. In germline, CDR1 is DFQATT, CDR2 SNEGSKA (reference sequence). The CDR3 is 11 residues long. With 1 base removed from V and 5 bases from J, the gap between germline ends came to 4 bases. The CDR3 coding sequence is TGCAGTGCTAGAGTCCTAGATACGCAGTATTTT. Protein: CSARVLDTQYF.

The chain recombines TRBV2 with TRBJ1-2, with D perhaps matching TRBD1 (6 bases). V dropped 3 bases and J dropped 4 bases, with 15 bases sitting between them. The V gene's germline CDR1 is SNHLY and CDR2 FYNNEI. The CDR3 covers 15 residues. The CDR3 here is CASSDQGRGVYGYTF. The DNA of the CDR3 is TGTGCCAGCAGTGACCAGGGGCGCGGTGTCTATGGCTACACCTTC.

The genes are TRBV27 and TRBJ2-1, with a tentative D call TRBD1 (6 bases). Between the trimmed V and J ends, which lost 6 bases and 7 bases, there was a span of 16 bases. The CDR3 runs 14 residues. Looked up from germline, CDR1 is MNHEY and CDR2 is SMNVEV (reference sequence). The CDR3 here is CASRLFRGHNEQFF. The CDR3 bases are TGTGCCAGCAGACTCTTCAGGGGTCATAATGAGCAGTTCTTC.

The genes are TRBV11-2 and TRBJ1-6, with TRBD1 matching over 11 bases. The ends lost 5 bases at V and 13 bases at J; junction bases unmatched: 7. The CDR3 loop spans 14 amino acids. Germline assignment: CDR1 SGHAT and CDR2 FQNNGV. In DNA, the CDR3 is TGTGCCAGCAGCCCCGGGACAGGGGGTGCTCCCCTCCACTTT. Protein sequence: CASSPGTGGAPLHF.

The J gene is TRBJ2-7, the V gene TRBV19, with D uncertain. The CDR3 is 14 residues long. V was pared by 1 base and J by 3 bases, with 10 bases between. Germline loops: CDR1 LNHDA, CDR2 SQIVND (reference sequence). The CDR3 DNA sequence: TGTGCCAGTAGTATAGCTGGGCAGAGCTACGAGCAGTACTTC. Translation gives CASSIAGQSYEQYF.

This rearrangement joins TRBV5-1 to TRBJ2-7; 10 positions match TRBD1. The germline gives CDR1 SGHRS, CDR2 YFSETQ. This CDR3 is 15 amino acids long. V gave up 3 bases and J gave up 1 base; unmatched junction bases: 4. CDR3 loop: CASSSRDRGSYEQYF. The CDR3 DNA is TGCGCCAGCAGCTCCCGGGACAGGGGTTCCTACGAGCAGTACTTC.

This rearrangement joins TRBV11-2 to TRBJ1-5; 12 bases map to TRBD1. V shed 4 bases, J shed 0 bases, and the junction held 4 bases outside the gene matches. Per the germline V gene, CDR1 is SGHAT and CDR2 is FQNNGV. The CDR3 covers 17 residues. The CDR3 reads CASSSGQGAVSNQPQHF. DNA for the CDR3: TGTGCCAGCAGCTCGGGACAGGGGGCGGTTAGCAATCAGCCCCAGCATTTT.

The genes are TRBV19 and TRBJ2-1, with 8 bases identical to TRBD2. There are 16 residues in the CDR3. The germline V gene encodes CDR1 LNHDA and CDR2 SQIVND (reference sequence). The ends lost 6 bases at V and 1 base at J; junction bases unmatched: 8. As DNA, the CDR3 is TGTGCCAGTAGGCAGGAAGCGGGAGAGTCCTACAATGAGCAGTTCTTC. Translation gives CASRQEAGESYNEQFF. Filled out from reference TRBV19 and TRBJ2-1, the complete variable domain reads DGGITQSPKYLFRKEGQNVTLSCEQNLNHDAMYWYRQDPGQGLRLIYYSQIVNDFQKGDIAEGYSVSREKKESFPLTVTSAQKNPTAFYLCASRQEAGESYNEQFFGPGTRLTVL.

The genes are TRBV6-4 and TRBJ1-5; the D gene is possibly TRBD1 (5 bases). Trimming took off 5 bases at V and 0 bases at J, with 8 bases between the two ends. The CDR3 runs 14 residues. Germline V lookup: CDR1 MRHNA, CDR2 SNTAGT. This chain's CDR3 is CASSPDSSNQPQHF. The CDR3, as DNA: TGTGCCAGCAGTCCCGACAGTAGCAATCAGCCCCAGCATTTT.

This clone was seen only a few times. V is TRBV25-1 and J is TRBJ1-2, with D tentatively TRBD1 (6 bases). Germline V gene sequence: CDR1 MGHDK, CDR2 SYGVNS. This CDR3 region has 13 residues. V lost 7 bases to trimming and J lost 8 bases, with 17 bases between them. CDR3 in DNA: TGTGCCAGCAACCCCGGGACAAACCAAGGCTACACCTTC. Amino acid sequence: CASNPGTNQGYTF.

This clone was observed at least ten times. This chain links TRBV28 with TRBJ2-7; 7 positions match TRBD2. CDR3 length: 15 residues. V shed 7 bases and J 1 base; nucleotides not matched to a gene: 10. CDR1 is MDHEN and CDR2 is SYDVKM in the germline V gene. The CDR3 loop is CASTTAGTTSYEQYF. Written as DNA, the CDR3 is TGTGCCAGCACTACTGCCGGGACTACATCCTACGAGCAGTACTTC.

V and J are TRBV18 and TRBJ2-5; possibly TRBD1 for D (8 bases). The CDR3 runs 17 residues. Trimming pared 6 bases from V and 4 bases from J, leaving 24 bases between. CDR1 KGHSH and CDR2 LQKENI come from the germline V gene. CDR3 sequence (DNA): TGTGCCAGCTCCCCGAACGGCGGACAGGGCGGGGGAGAGACCCAGTACTTC. Amino acids: CASSPNGGQGGGETQYF.

The J gene is TRBJ2-3, the V gene TRBV6-5, with 8 bases fitting TRBD1. This CDR3 has 14 residues. V lost 6 bases, J lost 5 bases, and 7 bases stayed unmatched. In germline, CDR1 is MNHEY, CDR2 SVGAGI. CDR3 amino acids: CASSDRGGIDTQYF. In DNA, the CDR3 is TGTGCCAGCAGCGACAGGGGAGGAATAGATACGCAGTATTTT.